The following is a T cell receptor beta chain sequence with its context. This clonotype came up many times. Its antigen specificity is not known. Base quality data are lacking; no much larger clone is found one base away. The axillary draining lymph nodes of breast cancer patients were the source of the lymph node samples. Its CDR3 holds 11 amino acids, cysteine through phenylalanine. Just the 33-base CDR3 DNA is kept, in frame starting at base 1. In the germline V gene (reference sequence), CDR1 corresponds to DFQATT and CDR2 to SNEGSKA. The germline ends are 11 bases apart after V is trimmed by 6 bases and J by 5 bases. The sequencer listed for this sample is Illumina HiSeq 2000. Multiplex PCR amplification was used to build the TCR beta chain libraries. High-throughput sequencing was used to analyze the amplified TCR beta chain products. TCRdb trimmed public reads at Q25 via fastp, called clones via MiXCR and kept in-frame beta chains. Merged by CDR3 protein, the rows form single entries marked with the most common genes and DNA. The sample data list around 150,000 distinct CDR3 sequences, and approximately 30% of these were observed just once. Approximately 2.2% of the sample goes to the ten largest clones.

The sample belongs to a study of breast tumors, draining lymph nodes, adjacent tissues (dated by TCRdb to 2016 to 2017). Study-level background: TCR beta repertoires were compared across tumor, adjacent nontumor tissue and axillary lymph nodes obtained from breast cancer patients. In human breast cancer, the study set out to evaluate how tumor, surrounding tissue and draining lymph node repertoires relate to one another and whether T cells may move between these sites. Points the paper makes about the study in general: Tumor and nontumor tissue repertoires were found to be significantly more similar in luminal-like than in basal-like breast cancer. T-cell repertoire diversity in tumors was found to be lower than in lymph nodes but higher than in nontumor tissue, and preferential V and J gene usage was observed. The data were considered consistent with the idea that most tumor T cells come from the lymph node and then expand in tumor tissue. The conclusion that tumor T cells originate in lymph nodes was framed as consistent with a hypothesis rather than directly demonstrated.

The chain is assembled from TRBV20-1 and TRBJ2-7, and TRBD1 may be the D gene, going by 6 matching bases. This TCR was sampled from a female donor with breast cancer. Some clones in this sample may be carry-over from other donors' samples. Sequencing was carried out using axillary lymph node tissue. The DNA is TGCAGTGCAAAACAGGGCCACGAGCAGTACTTC. Its coded protein is CSAKQGHEQYF.